This record looks at one T cell receptor beta chain sequence and its context. The data originate from a study of OX40 agonist ivuxolimab in advanced cancers. Sequencing was performed with immunoSEQ multiplex PCR; in TCRdb, only in-frame clones are kept and a portion is missing. Of about 46,000 clones listed, around 90% are singletons. Sequences were derived from CD4+ or CD8+ T cells sorted from blood, sampled in a trial of the OX40 agonist ivuxolimab. The receptor was isolated from an adult with an advanced solid tumor such as melanoma, head and neck, liver or kidney cancer.

The CDR3 DNA reads as TGCGCCAGCAGCCAAGGTGGGACTAGAGGCACAGATACGCAGTATTTT. Its translation is CASSQGGTRGTDTQYF. The chain combines TRBV4-1 with TRBJ2-3; the match to TRBD2 covers 8 bases. CDR1 and CDR2 from the germline V gene are MGHRA and YSYEKL. V shed 1 base and J 1 base; nucleotides not matched to a gene: 4. The CDR3 has 16 amino acids.